A selection of T cell receptor beta chains follows, all from one sample in a study of T cell responses to AZD1222 COVID-19 vaccine. Clones were sequenced by immunoSEQ multiplex PCR, and TCRdb holds only the in-frame ones, with some missing. This repertoire shows 100,000 to 150,000 clones, around 90% found once; its top ten account for more than 3.5%. The material sequenced was peripheral blood, taken on day 0 of AZD1222 vaccination. The receptors stem from an adult in good health. Both conserved end residues are part of each CDR3. A D gene is named only where the DNA matches it firmly.

>TRBJ2-7|TRBD1|TRBV11-2
CASSSRGTGAYEQYF
>TRBJ2-1|-|TRBV19
CASSYRYNEQFF
>TRBJ1-4|-|TRBV19
CASSINRVGEKLFF
>TRBJ2-2|TRBD2|TRBV11-3
CASSLGTSGRTGELFF
>TRBJ2-3|TRBD2|TRBV4-3
CASSQGGGTSGGRDTQYF
>TRBJ2-2|-|TRBV27
CASSLLAGELFF
>TRBJ1-2|TRBD1|TRBV19
CASNPLDRGVNYGYTF
>TRBJ2-3|TRBD1|TRBV6-5
CASRRQGSGTDTQYF
>TRBJ2-1|TRBD2|TRBV6-5
CASVPLPSGSHEQFF
>TRBJ2-7|-|TRBV27
CASSLGGQQYF
>TRBJ2-5|TRBD2|TRBV18
CASSPQRPSGIPGETQYF
>TRBJ2-3|-|TRBV10-3
CATQGTDTQYF
>TRBJ2-1|-|TRBV10-2
CASSRSRGRNYNEQFF
>TRBJ2-3|-|TRBV11-2
CASSLGPNWGTDTQYF
>TRBJ1-5|-|TRBV5-8
CASSFGRQKNQPQHF
>TRBJ1-1|-|TRBV9
CASSVSQGTEAFF
>TRBJ1-5|-|TRBV24-1
CATGQGGGYNQPQHF
>TRBJ2-3|TRBD2|TRBV13
CASSLQGIAGAPDTQYF
>TRBJ1-6|TRBD1|TRBV11-1
CASSRDRENSPLHF
>TRBJ2-3|TRBD2|TRBV7-9
CASSLGTSGTTDTQYF
>TRBJ1-1|-|TRBV24-1
CATSDSLGEAFF
>TRBJ2-5|-|TRBV4-3
CASSQGGETQYF
>TRBJ1-2|TRBD1|TRBV2
CASQGGMGAYGYTF
>TRBJ2-7|TRBD2|TRBV9
CASGGRERTYEQYF
>TRBJ1-2|-|TRBV28
CASSLRPGGAAYGYTF
>TRBJ2-5|TRBD1|TRBV6-5
CASSRTTGVQETQYF
>TRBJ1-3|-|TRBV28
CASSESSSGNTIYF